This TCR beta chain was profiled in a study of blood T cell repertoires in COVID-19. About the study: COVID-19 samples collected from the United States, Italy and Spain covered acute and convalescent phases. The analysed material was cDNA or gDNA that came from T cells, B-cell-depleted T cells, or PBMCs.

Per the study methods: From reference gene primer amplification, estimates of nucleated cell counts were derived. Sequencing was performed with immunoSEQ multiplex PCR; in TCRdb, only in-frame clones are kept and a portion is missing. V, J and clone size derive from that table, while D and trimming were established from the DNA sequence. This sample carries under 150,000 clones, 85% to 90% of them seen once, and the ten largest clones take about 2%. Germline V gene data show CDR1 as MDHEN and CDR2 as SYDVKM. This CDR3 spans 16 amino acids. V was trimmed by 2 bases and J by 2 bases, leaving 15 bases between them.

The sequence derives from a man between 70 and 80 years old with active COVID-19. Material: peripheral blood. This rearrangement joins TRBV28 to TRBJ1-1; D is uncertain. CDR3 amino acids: CASSLPGARGNTEAFF. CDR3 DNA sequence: TGTGCCAGCAGTTTACCGGGTGCCCGGGGAAACACTGAAGCTTTCTTT.